The subject of this entry is one T cell receptor (beta chain). The cDNA for TCR beta came from 5'RACE template switching with UMIs. TCRdb reworked the 5' RACE reads into one entry per CDR3 protein, no DNA. In all, the sample yields fewer than 550,000 distinct CDR3 sequences. This CDR3 is built from 15 residues. Germline lookup yields CDR1 LGHDT and CDR2 YNNKEL (reference sequence). The sample is drawn from a study of T cells expressing NK-cell markers. Turning to the study itself: Beta-chain profiling covered CD3+CD56+NKG2C+, CD3+CD56+NKG2C- and CD3+CD56-NKG2C+ sorted subsets. Seven sequenced donors out of eight were HCMV-seropositive, one seronegative.

Sequencing was done on a sample of blood T cells: a sorted CD56 or NKG2C T cell subset, CD4+ or CD8+ T cells, or bulk PBMC T cells (not recorded which). This TCR was sampled from a woman aged 45-65 years in good health. The chain joins TRBV3-1 to TRBJ1-1. Here the CDR3 reads CASSPSSQQNTEAFF.